This TCR beta chain was captured in a study of T-cell memory formation after mild COVID-19. Study-wide context: The two donors had largely donor-specific TCR clusters.

CDR1 is LNHDA, CDR2 SQIVND, per germline (reference sequence). The V gene lost 3 bases and the J gene lost 0 bases, with 12 bases spanning the gap. The CDR3 totals 16 residues. TCRdb ran MiXCR on the 5' RACE reads and lists one entry per CDR3 protein. This sample yields about 180,000 distinct CDR3 sequences, of which 16% are seen a single time; about 2% belongs to the top ten. The table lists this clonotype with a few counts. This TCR came from an adult woman who had mild COVID-19 (a few samples of this study predate the infection). Cell type and time point are not known. The chain joins TRBV19 to TRBJ2-1; D is uncertain. The specimen sequenced was PBMCs or a T cell subset sorted from them (not recorded which). CDR3 in amino acids: CASSILARGSYNEQFF. The CDR3 region has the DNA TGTGCCAGTAGTATCTTGGCTCGTGGCTCCTACAATGAGCAGTTCTTC.